This T cell receptor (beta chain) was retrieved from a study of blood T cell repertoires in COVID-19. Sequencing used immunoSEQ multiplex PCR; TCRdb keeps in-frame clones, though not all of them. The sample shows 250,000 to 300,000 clones, around 90% of them seen only once. Trimming removed 4 bases at V and 3 bases at J, with 8 bases between. The germline CDR1 and CDR2 sequences are SNHLY and FYNNEI. This CDR3 is 13 amino acids long. The sequencing sample was made of peripheral blood. The receptor's source is a woman aged 45-65 years who had recovered from COVID-19. This sequence joins TRBV2 and TRBJ2-3; D is unclear. CDR3 residues: CASSVELTDTQYF. CDR3 sequence (DNA): TGTGCCAGCAGTGTAGAGTTAACAGATACGCAGTATTTT.